This TCR beta chain comes out of a study of blood T cell repertoires in COVID-19. Background on the study: The United States, Italy and Spain provided the acute and convalescent COVID-19 samples.

The table came from immunoSEQ multiplex PCR; TCRdb's copy has only in-frame clones and leaves some out. The repertoire holds 150,000 to 200,000 clones, approximately 85% seen once, with around 9.8% in the top ten. As for this clone: One end of the junction is discordant with germline, which a read error may explain. Different DNA sequences within this sample yield the same CDR3.

The CDR3 contains 16 residues. Germline V gene sequence: CDR1 KGHSH, CDR2 LQKENI. This sequence joins TRBV18 and TRBJ1-3; D ambiguous. The sequence derives from a woman older than 75 with acute or convalescent COVID-19. The sequencing sample was made of peripheral blood. The CDR3 is CASSPPTLPSGNTIYF. Here the CDR3 DNA reads TGTGCTAGCTCACCCCCGACACTTCCCTCTGGAAACACCATATATTTT.